This T cell receptor beta chain was observed in a study of blood T cell repertoires in COVID-19. Study as a whole: Samples representing acute and convalescent COVID-19 were sourced from the United States, Italy and Spain. Sources were T cells, B-cell-depleted T cells, or PBMCs; the material itself was cDNA or gDNA.

As processed by the authors: Amplified reference gene primers provided the basis for estimating nucleated cell counts. TCRdb's table, derived via immunoSEQ multiplex PCR, lists solely in-frame clones and lacks some. The DNA gave D and trimming, while V, J and clone size come from that table. The sample includes 15,000 to 20,000 clones, roughly 81% of them seen just once. Germline V CDR1 and CDR2: SGHNT, YYREEE (reference sequence). V lost 0 bases and J 2 bases, leaving 14 bases between the germline ends. The CDR3 consists of 16 residues. The sequence was obtained from a man aged 55 to 70 with acute or convalescent COVID-19. Sequencing was carried out using peripheral blood. The gene calls are TRBV5-4 and TRBJ1-2; no reliable D call. CDR3 amino acids: CASSLGTFGGNYGYTF. In DNA, the CDR3 is TGTGCCAGCAGCTTGGGGACGTTCGGCGGGAACTATGGCTACACCTTC.